This T cell receptor (beta chain) was retrieved from a study of CD8 T cells in ankylosing spondylitis (dated by TCRdb to about 2017). About the study as a whole: T cell receptor beta repertoires were profiled in healthy donors and ankylosing spondylitis patients so that disease-linked TCR variants could be found. Samples of peripheral blood were taken, and for ankylosing spondylitis patients, synovial fluid was collected as well. The full study cohort was made up of about two dozen ankylosing spondylitis patients and 108 healthy donors. Study-level results and caveats: Significant enrichment of the disease-linked clones was reported in matched synovial fluid samples from ankylosing spondylitis patients. Blood from ankylosing spondylitis patients appeared to be characterized by a TCR beta motif composed of eight or nine highly homologous amino acid variants. Some TCR beta motif variants had previously been reported in synovial fluid and blood of reactive arthritis patients, which suggested common disease-initiation mechanisms. The disease-linked clones had a CD8+ phenotype and were found at relatively low frequencies in peripheral blood.

The reads were generated on an Illumina HiSeq 2500. Quantitative 5'-RACE with molecular barcodes was used to prepare TCR beta libraries. For the original study's pipeline: A new computational method based on a probabilistic model of VDJ rearrangement was used to identify disease-linked TCR variants. TCRdb redid the processing of the public reads, applying fastp at Q25 and MiXCR, and retained in-frame beta chains. Merged by CDR3 protein, the rows form single entries marked with the most common genes and DNA. The V and J calls, along with clone size, are taken from TCRdb and not from the paper's own processing. The sample profile shows 470,000 or so distinct CDR3 sequences; about 24% of them were found once. 0.89% of the sample lies in the top ten. A remark on this clonotype: There is no known antigen for this receptor. Base qualities are missing; no much larger clone stands one base away.

From cysteine to phenylalanine, the CDR3 is 16 amino acids long. Only the CDR3 DNA is retained, 48 bases long and in frame from the first base. CDR1 and CDR2 are read off the germline V gene (reference sequence) as SGHKS and YYEKEE. Trimming accounts for 4 bases at V and 5 bases at J, while the number of junction bases matched to no gene is 6. Here the chain combines TRBV5-5 and TRBJ2-1, and 13 bases in between align with TRBD2. The sequencing input was blood, either unsorted or a sorted T cell fraction (not recorded which). This TCR derives from a male donor with ankylosing spondylitis. The DNA sequence is as follows: TGTGCCAGCAGCATCGGACTAGCGGGGGATAACAATGAGCAGTTCTTC. This yields the protein CASSIGLAGDNNEQFF. The reference TRBV5-5 and TRBJ2-1 proteins fill in what lies around the CDR3, so the full variable domain reads DAGVTQSPTHLIKTRGQQVTLRCSPISGHKSVSWYQQVLGQGPQFIFQYYEKEERGRGNFPDRFSARQFPNYSSELNVNALLLGDSALYLCASSIGLAGDNNEQFFGPGTRLTVL.